The rows below give T cell receptor beta chains drawn from one sample of a study of blood T cell repertoires in COVID-19. Sequenced by immunoSEQ multiplex PCR; TCRdb stores in-frame clones only, minus some. The sample gives 250,000 to 300,000 clones, 75% to 90% of which show up once; about 1.9% is in the top ten. The specimen sequenced was PBMCs or T cells enriched from blood (not recorded which). The receptors stem from a woman aged 50 to 60 who had recovered from COVID-19. The CDR3 runs from the conserved cysteine through the conserved F or W. The D gene is left open where the match is weak. Some rows have no size entry. The others give once, few or many, or a class for an expanded clone.

NA TRBJ2-1 TRBV28 TRBD1 TGTGCCAGCAAAAGGGACAGGGCTATGTACAATGAGCAGTTCTTC CASKRDRAMYNEQFF
NA TRBJ2-1 TRBV7-2 TRBD2 TGTGCCAGCAGCCCAGCAGCGGGAGTCTACAATGAGCAGTTCTTC CASSPAAGVYNEQFF
NA TRBJ1-2 TRBV20-1 TRBD1 TGCAGTGCTAGTTGGGACAGGGGGCCCTCATATGGCTACACCTTC CSASWDRGPSYGYTF
NA TRBJ1-5 TRBV27 NA TGTGCCAGCGCCTCAGGGTATTGGGATCAGCCCCAGCATTTT CASASGYWDQPQHF
NA TRBJ1-2 TRBV28 NA TGTGCCAGCAGTTCTGGGGCCAACTATGGCTACACCTTC CASSSGANYGYTF
NA TRBJ2-3 TRBV2 TRBD2 TGTGCCACGTCGCCGGGACTAGTGGGGGATACGCAGTATTTT CATSPGLVGDTQYF
NA TRBJ2-5 TRBV6-5 TRBD2 TGTGCCAGCAGTTTCGGGGGGGTTTCAGAGACCCAGTACTTC CASSFGGVSETQYF
NA TRBJ1-1 TRBV27 TRBD1 TGTGCCAGCAGTGCCGGACAGGGGGCCTCTGAAGCTTTCTTT CASSAGQGASEAFF
NA TRBJ1-6 TRBV19 TRBD1 TGTGCCAGTAGTCCGGACGGGGGACAGGGAGGTTTCTACTCACCCCTCCACTTT CASSPDGGQGGFYSPLHF
NA TRBJ1-5 TRBV1 NA TGCACCAGCAGCCGTATCCGGGACAGGGAGGATCAGCCCCAGCATTTT CTSSRIRDREDQPQHF
NA TRBJ1-2 TRBV5-5 NA TGTGCCAGCAGCTCACAGCACGCGCTCTTTAACTATGGCTACACCTTC CASSSQHALFNYGYTF
NA TRBJ2-1 TRBV9 NA TGTGCCAGCAGCGTAGGAAGCGGGCTTAACAATGAGCAGTTCTTC CASSVGSGLNNEQFF
NA TRBJ1-2 TRBV3-1/TRBV3-2 NA TGTGCCAGCAGCTTACCTATCGGGGGCTACACCTTC CASSLPIGGYTF
NA TRBJ1-3 TRBV5-1 TRBD1 TGCGCCAGCAGCTCGACAGGGGAAGGAAACACCATATATTTT CASSSTGEGNTIYF
NA TRBJ2-7 TRBV29-1 TRBD1 TGCAGCGTCGAAAGGGACAGTTCCTACGAGCAGTACTTC CSVERDSSYEQYF
NA TRBJ1-5 TRBV3-1/TRBV3-2 NA TGTGCCAGCAGCCAAGACGCCTGGGGGGGTCAGCCCCAGCATTTT CASSQDAWGGQPQHF
few TRBJ2-7 TRBV11-1 TRBD1 TGTGCCAGCAGCGCCGCCGGGACAGGGAACTCCTACGAGCAGTACTTC CASSAAGTGNSYEQYF
NA TRBJ2-7 TRBV18 TRBD1 TGTGCCAGCTCACCCGATTCATCGACAGGGTCCTCCTACGAGCAGTACTTC CASSPDSSTGSSYEQYF
NA TRBJ1-5 TRBV28 TRBD1 TGTGCCAGCAGTTTGATAGTCGGTTCAGGACACAGGGGGGCTTCGGGTCAGCCCCAGCATTTT CASSLIVGSGHRGASGQPQHF
NA TRBJ2-1 TRBV5-1 TRBD2 TGCGCCAGCAGCGCGGGACTAGCGGTATTCAATGAGCAGTTCTTC CASSAGLAVFNEQFF
NA TRBJ2-7 TRBV11-3 TRBD2 TGTGCCAGCAGCTTCCGGGAGGGATACGAGCAGTACTTC CASSFREGYEQYF
NA TRBJ1-1 TRBV7-8 TRBD1 TGTGCCAGCAGCTTAGGGGACAGGGGGAACACTGAAGCTTTCTTT CASSLGDRGNTEAFF
NA TRBJ1-5 TRBV10-2 NA TGCGCCAGCAGTGAGTCGTGGAGGCCCCAGCATTTT CASSESWRPQHF
NA TRBJ1-2 TRBV2 NA TGTGCCAGCAGCGAGGCGGGGGGCGGCTATGGCTACACCTTC CASSEAGGGYGYTF
NA TRBJ1-2 TRBV5-1 NA TGCGCCAGCAGCTTGGGGACGGAGGGTGGCTACACCTTC CASSLGTEGGYTF
NA TRBJ2-7 TRBV19 TRBD2 TGTGCCAGTAGTGCGTCTAGCGGCTCCTACGAGCAGTACTTC CASSASSGSYEQYF
NA TRBJ1-1 TRBV6-5 TRBD1 TGTGCCAGCAGAGACAGGGGCACTGAAGCTTTCTTT CASRDRGTEAFF